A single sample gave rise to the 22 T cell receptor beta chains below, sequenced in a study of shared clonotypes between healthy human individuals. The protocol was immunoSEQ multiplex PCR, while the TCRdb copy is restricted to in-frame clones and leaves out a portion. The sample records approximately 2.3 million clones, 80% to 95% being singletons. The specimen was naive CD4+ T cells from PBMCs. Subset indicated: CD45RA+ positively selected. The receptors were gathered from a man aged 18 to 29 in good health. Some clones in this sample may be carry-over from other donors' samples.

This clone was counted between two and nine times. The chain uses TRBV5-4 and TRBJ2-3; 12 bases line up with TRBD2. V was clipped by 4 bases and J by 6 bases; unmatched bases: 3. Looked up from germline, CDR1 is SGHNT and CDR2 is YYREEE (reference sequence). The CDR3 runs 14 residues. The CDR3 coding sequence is TGTGCCAGCAGCGCTAGCGGGAGGGCTGATACGCAGTATTTT. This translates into CASSASGRADTQYF.

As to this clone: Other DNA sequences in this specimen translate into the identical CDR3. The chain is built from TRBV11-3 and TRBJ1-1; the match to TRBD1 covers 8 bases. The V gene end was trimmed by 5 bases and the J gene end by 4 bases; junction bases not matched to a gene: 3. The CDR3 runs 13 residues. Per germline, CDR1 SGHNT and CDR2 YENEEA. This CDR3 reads CASSLGQGTEAFF. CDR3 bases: TGTGCCAGCAGCCTCGGACAGGGCACTGAAGCTTTCTTT.

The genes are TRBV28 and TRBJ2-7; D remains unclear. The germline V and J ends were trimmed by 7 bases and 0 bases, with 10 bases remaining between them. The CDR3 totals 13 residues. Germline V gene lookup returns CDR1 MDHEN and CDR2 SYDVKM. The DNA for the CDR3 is TGTGCCAGCACCCTGCCCGGCTCCTACGAGCAGTACTTC. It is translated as CASTLPGSYEQYF.

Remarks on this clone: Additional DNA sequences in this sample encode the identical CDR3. CDR3 amino acids: CASSIRGGETQYF. Written as DNA, the CDR3 is TGTGCCAGTAGTATCCGAGGAGGGGAGACCCAGTACTTC. This chain connects TRBV19 to TRBJ2-5; D might be TRBD2 (6 bases). This CDR3 region has 13 residues. The germline V gene has CDR1 LNHDA and CDR2 SQIVND (reference sequence). With 3 bases removed from V and 5 bases from J, the gap between germline ends came to 10 bases.

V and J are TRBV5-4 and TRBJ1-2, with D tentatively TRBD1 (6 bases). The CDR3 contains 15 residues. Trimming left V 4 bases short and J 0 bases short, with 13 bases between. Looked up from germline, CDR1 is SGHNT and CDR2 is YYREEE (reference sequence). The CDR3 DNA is TGTGCCAGCAGCGCGGACAGTAACTCTAACTATGGCTACACCTTC. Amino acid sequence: CASSADSNSNYGYTF. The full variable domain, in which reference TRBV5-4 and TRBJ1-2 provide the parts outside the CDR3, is ETGVTQSPTHLIKTRGQQVTLRCSSQSGHNTVSWYQQALGQGPQFIFQYYREEENGRGNFPPRFSGLQFPNYSSELNVNALELDDSALYLCASSADSNSNYGYTFGSGTRLTVV.

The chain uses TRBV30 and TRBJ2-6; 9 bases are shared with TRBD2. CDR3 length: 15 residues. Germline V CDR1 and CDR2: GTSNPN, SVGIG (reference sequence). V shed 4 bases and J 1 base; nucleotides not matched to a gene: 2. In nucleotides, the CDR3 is TGTGCCTGGACGGCGGGGGGGTCTGGGGCCAACGTCCTGACTTTC. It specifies CAWTAGGSGANVLTF.

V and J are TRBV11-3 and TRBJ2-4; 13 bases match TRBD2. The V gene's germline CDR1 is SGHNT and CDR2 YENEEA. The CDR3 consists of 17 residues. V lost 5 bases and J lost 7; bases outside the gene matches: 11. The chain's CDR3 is CASSQGLAGEASNIQYF. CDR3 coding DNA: TGTGCCAGCAGCCAAGGACTAGCGGGAGAAGCGAGCAACATTCAGTACTTC.

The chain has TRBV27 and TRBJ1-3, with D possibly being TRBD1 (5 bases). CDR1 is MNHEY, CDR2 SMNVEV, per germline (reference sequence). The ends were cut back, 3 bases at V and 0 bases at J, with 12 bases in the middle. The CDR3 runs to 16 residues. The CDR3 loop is CASSFAGPYSGNTIYF. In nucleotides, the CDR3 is TGTGCCAGCAGTTTCGCGGGGCCCTACTCTGGAAACACCATATATTTT.

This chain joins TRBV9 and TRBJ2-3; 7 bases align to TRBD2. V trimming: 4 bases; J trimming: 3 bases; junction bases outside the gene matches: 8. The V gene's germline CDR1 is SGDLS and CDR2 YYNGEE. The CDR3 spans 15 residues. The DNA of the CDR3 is TGTGCCAGCAGCCCCGGGGCTAGCGGTACAGATACGCAGTATTTT. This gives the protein CASSPGASGTDTQYF.

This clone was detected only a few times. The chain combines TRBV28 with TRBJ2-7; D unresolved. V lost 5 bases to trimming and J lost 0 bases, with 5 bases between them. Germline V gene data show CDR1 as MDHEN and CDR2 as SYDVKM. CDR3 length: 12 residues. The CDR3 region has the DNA TGTGCCAGCAGTCCCCGCTCCTACGAGCAGTACTTC. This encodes CASSPRSYEQYF. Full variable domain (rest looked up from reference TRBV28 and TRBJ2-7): DVKVTQSSRYLVKRTGEKVFLECVQDMDHENMFWYRQDPGLGLRLIYFSYDVKMKEKGDIPEGYSVSREKKERFSLILESASTNQTSMYLCASSPRSYEQYFGPGTRLTVT.

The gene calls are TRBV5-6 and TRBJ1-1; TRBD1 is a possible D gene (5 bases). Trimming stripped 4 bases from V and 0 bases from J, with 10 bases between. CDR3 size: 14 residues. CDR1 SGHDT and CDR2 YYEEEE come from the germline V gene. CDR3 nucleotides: TGTGCCAGCAGCAGGGGACGGTTGAACACTGAAGCTTTCTTT. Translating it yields CASSRGRLNTEAFF. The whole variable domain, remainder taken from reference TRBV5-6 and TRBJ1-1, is DAGVTQSPTHLIKTRGQQVTLRCSPKSGHDTVSWYQQALGQGPQFIFQYYEEEERQRGNFPDRFSGHQFPNYSSELNVNALLLGDSALYLCASSRGRLNTEAFFGQGTRLTVV.

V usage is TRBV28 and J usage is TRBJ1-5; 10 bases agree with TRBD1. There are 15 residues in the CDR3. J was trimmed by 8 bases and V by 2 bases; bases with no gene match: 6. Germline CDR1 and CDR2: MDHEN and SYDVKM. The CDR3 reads CASSLPGQGFKPQHF. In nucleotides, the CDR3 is TGTGCCAGCAGTTTACCGGGACAGGGGTTTAAGCCCCAGCATTTT. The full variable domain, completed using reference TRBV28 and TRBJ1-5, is DVKVTQSSRYLVKRTGEKVFLECVQDMDHENMFWYRQDPGLGLRLIYFSYDVKMKEKGDIPEGYSVSREKKERFSLILESASTNQTSMYLCASSLPGQGFKPQHFGDGTRLSIL.

The CDR3 protein is CASSTGSGNTIYF. The CDR3 DNA reads TGTGCCAGCAGCACAGGATCTGGAAACACCATATATTTT. This chain uses TRBV11-3 with TRBJ1-3; possible D gene TRBD1, 5 bases. Trimming removed 5 bases at V and 1 base at J, with 6 bases between. Per the germline V gene, CDR1 is SGHNT and CDR2 is YENEEA. CDR3 length equals 13 residues.

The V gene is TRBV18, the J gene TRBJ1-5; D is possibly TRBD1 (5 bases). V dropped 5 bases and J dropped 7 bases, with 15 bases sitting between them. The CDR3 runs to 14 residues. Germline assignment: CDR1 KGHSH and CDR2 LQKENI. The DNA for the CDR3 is TGTGCCAGCTCAGAGGGGTCTGTGGCCCAGCCCCAGCATTTT. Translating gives CASSEGSVAQPQHF.

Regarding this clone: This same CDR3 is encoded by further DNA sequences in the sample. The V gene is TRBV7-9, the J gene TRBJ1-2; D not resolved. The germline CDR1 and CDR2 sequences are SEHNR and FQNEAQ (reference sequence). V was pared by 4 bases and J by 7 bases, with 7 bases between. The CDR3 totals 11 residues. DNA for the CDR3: TGTGCCAGCAGCTCGACGGGTGGCTACACCTTC. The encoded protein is CASSSTGGYTF. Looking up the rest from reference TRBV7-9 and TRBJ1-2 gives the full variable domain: DTGVSQNPRHKITKRGQNVTFRCDPISEHNRLYWYRQTLGQGPEFLTYFQNEAQLEKSRLLSDRFSAERPKGSFSTLEIQRTEQGDSAMYLCASSSTGGYTFGSGTRLTVV.

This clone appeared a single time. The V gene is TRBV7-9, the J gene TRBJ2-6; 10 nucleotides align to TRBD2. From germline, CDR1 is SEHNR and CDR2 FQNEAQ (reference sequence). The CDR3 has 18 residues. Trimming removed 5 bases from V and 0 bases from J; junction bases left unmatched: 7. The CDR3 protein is CASSLRLAGDSGANVLTF. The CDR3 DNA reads TGTGCCAGCAGCCTCCGACTAGCGGGTGACTCTGGGGCCAACGTCCTGACTTTC.

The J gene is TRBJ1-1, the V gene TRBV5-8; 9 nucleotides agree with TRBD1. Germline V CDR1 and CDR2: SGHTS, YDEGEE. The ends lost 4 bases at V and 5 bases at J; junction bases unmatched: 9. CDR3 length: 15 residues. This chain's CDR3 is CASSPWGQGGTEAFF. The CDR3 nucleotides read TGTGCCAGCAGCCCCTGGGGACAGGGAGGAACTGAAGCTTTCTTT.

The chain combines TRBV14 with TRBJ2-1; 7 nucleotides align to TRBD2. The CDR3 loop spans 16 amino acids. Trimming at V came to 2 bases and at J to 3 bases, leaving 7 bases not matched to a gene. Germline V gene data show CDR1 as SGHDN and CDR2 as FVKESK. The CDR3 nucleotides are TGTGCCAGCAGCCAACTTGGGGCTAGCGGCTACAATGAGCAGTTCTTC. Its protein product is CASSQLGASGYNEQFF.

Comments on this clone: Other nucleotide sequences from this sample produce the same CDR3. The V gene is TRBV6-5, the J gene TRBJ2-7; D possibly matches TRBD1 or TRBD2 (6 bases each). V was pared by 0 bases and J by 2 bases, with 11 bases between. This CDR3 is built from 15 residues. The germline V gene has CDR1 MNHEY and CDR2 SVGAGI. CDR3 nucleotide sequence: TGTGCCAGCAGTTACTCGACCGGGGGCGCCTACGAGCAGTACTTC. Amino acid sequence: CASSYSTGGAYEQYF.

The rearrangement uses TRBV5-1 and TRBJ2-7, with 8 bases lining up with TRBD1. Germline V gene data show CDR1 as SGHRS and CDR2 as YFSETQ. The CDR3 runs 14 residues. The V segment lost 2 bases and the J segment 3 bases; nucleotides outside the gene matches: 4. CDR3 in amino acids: CASSFQGAIYEQYF. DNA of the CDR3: TGCGCCAGCAGCTTCCAGGGGGCGATCTACGAGCAGTACTTC. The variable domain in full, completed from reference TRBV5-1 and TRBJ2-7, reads KAGVTQTPRYLIKTRGQQVTLSCSPISGHRSVSWYQQTPGQGLQFLFEYFSETQRNKGNFPGRFSGRQFSNSRSEMNVSTLELGDSALYLCASSFQGAIYEQYFGPGTRLTVT.

The CDR3 region is CASSLYGTPSGGELFF. As DNA, the CDR3 is TGTGCCAGCAGTTTATACGGGACACCCTCGGGCGGGGAGCTGTTTTTT. The chain employs TRBV27 and TRBJ2-2; D perhaps matches TRBD1 (6 bases). CDR3 length equals 16 residues. V gave up 1 base and J gave up 7 bases, with 16 bases separating them. CDR1 and CDR2 (germline): MNHEY, SMNVEV (reference sequence).

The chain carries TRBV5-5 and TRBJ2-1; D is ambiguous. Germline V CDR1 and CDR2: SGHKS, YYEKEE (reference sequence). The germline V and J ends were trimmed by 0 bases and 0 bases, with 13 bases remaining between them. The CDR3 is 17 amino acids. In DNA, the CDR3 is TGTGCCAGCAGCTTGGTGGCTGGCCCGAGCTCCTACAATGAGCAGTTCTTC. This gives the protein CASSLVAGPSSYNEQFF.